This TCR beta chain was observed in a study of blood T cell repertoires in COVID-19. Data came from immunoSEQ multiplex PCR; TCRdb stores just in-frame clones and leaves some out. This sample has over 150,000 clones, with about four fifths found just once. From germline, CDR1 is MGHRA and CDR2 YSYEKL. CDR3 length: 14 amino acids. V lost 0 bases to trimming and J lost 2 bases, with 8 bases between them. The sample comprised peripheral blood. V usage is TRBV4-1 and J usage is TRBJ2-7; possibly TRBD2 for D (5 bases). This TCR derives from a man between 65 and 85 years old with active or convalescent COVID-19. The CDR3 nucleotides are TGCGCCAGCAGCCAAGATCTCGGGGCCTACGAGCAGTACTTC. Encoded protein: CASSQDLGAYEQYF.